The entry below gives a single T cell receptor beta chain sequence along with its context. This record comes from a study of blood T cells in healthy people across ages. A sample-barcoded 5' primer and a J-beta primer mix were used in a second PCR of roughly 6 to 12 cycles. TCRdb independently ran MiXCR on the 5' RACE reads; one entry per CDR3 protein. In the table there are over 1,500,000 distinct CDR3 sequences, less than 50% of which are singletons. Input material: blood. This clonotype was obtained from a woman between 40 and 55 years old in good health.

Here the CDR3 DNA reads TGTGCCAGCAGCTCCCGTGTGGCCCTGGCCTACGAGCAGTACTTC. Translated, it gives CASSSRVALAYEQYF. J is TRBJ2-7 and V is TRBV7-2; D uncertain. V was clipped by 4 bases and J by 2 bases, with 15 bases between them. Germline values: CDR1 SGHTA, CDR2 FQGNSA. This CDR3 is built from 15 residues.